The 18 T cell receptor beta chains below come from one sample, sequenced in a study of cytomegalovirus exposure and HLA in healthy donors listed by TCRdb under 2017. Library generation was performed with the immunoSEQ multiplex PCR assay. For the multiplex PCR, a mixture combining 60 forward primers for TCR Vbeta segments and 13 reverse primers for TCR Jbeta segments was used. In TCRdb, the immuneACCESS table is reduced to in-frame sequences with V and J assigned. These tables do not hold every clone; where another copy was compared, an unresolved V gene accounts for under half, and the others remain unexplained. Present in this sample are some 180,000 clones, about 80% of which were seen just once. Of the sample, approximately 3.6% is held by the ten largest clones. The sample was PBMCs. These TCRs come from a man in his forties in good health and CMV-seropositive.

This chain uses TRBV19 with TRBJ1-5; weak D call: TRBD1 (5 bases). The germline V gene encodes CDR1 LNHDA and CDR2 SQIVND (reference sequence). This CDR3 spans 15 amino acids. Trimming took off 4 bases at V and 2 bases at J, with 12 bases between the two ends. The CDR3 DNA follows: TGTGCCAGTAGTAGGCGGGGGAGCGGCAATCAGCCCCAGCATTTT. Its protein is CASSRRGSGNQPQHF.

This clone appeared once. Compared with germline, one end of the junction differs, possibly owing to a read error. The CDR3: CASSSTGAMLLF. The CDR3 coding sequence is TGTGCCAGCAGCTCTACAGGGGCTATGTTACTTTTT. This chain uses TRBV7-9 with TRBJ1-4; 7 nucleotides match TRBD1. CDR3 length: 12 residues. Germline V CDR1 and CDR2: SEHNR, FQNEAQ (reference sequence). Full variable domain (outside the CDR3, taken from reference TRBV7-9 and TRBJ1-4): DTGVSQNPRHKITKRGQNVTFRCDPISEHNRLYWYRQTLGQGPEFLTYFQNEAQLEKSRLLSDRFSAERPKGSFSTLEIQRTEQGDSAMYLCASSSTGAMLLFGSGTQLSVL.

The chain has TRBV5-5 and TRBJ1-5; D remains unclear. This CDR3 has 15 residues. V lost 2 bases to trimming and J lost 4 bases, with 13 bases between them. Germline V gene data show CDR1 as SGHKS and CDR2 as YYEKEE (reference sequence). The chain's CDR3 is CASSFSDSSNQPQHF. DNA of the CDR3: TGTGCCAGCAGCTTCTCGGACTCTTCAAATCAGCCCCAGCATTTT.

In regard to this clone: Mismatch with germline at one junction end may stem from a read error. The chain uses TRBV7-9 and TRBJ1-1; no clear D gene. This CDR3 has 16 amino acids. Germline lookup yields CDR1 SEHNR and CDR2 FQNEAQ (reference sequence). CDR3 sequence: CASSFSTVTLPGQGLF. The CDR3 DNA reads as TGTGCCAGCAGCTTTAGTACGGTTACCCTGCCTGGGCAAGGTCTCTTT.

This clone was seen a handful of times. The gene calls are TRBV7-9 and TRBJ1-2, with 11 positions matching TRBD1. The V and J ends lost 4 bases and 6 bases, in that order; junction bases with no gene match: 10. The CDR3 loop spans 16 amino acids. Germline assignment: CDR1 SEHNR and CDR2 FQNEAQ (reference sequence). The CDR3 region is CASSYPRGQGVDGYTF. The CDR3 nucleotides are TGTGCCAGCAGCTACCCTAGGGGACAGGGGGTTGATGGCTACACCTTC.

The rearrangement uses TRBV27 and TRBJ2-1, with 8 bases matching TRBD2. The V segment lost 6 bases and the J segment 7 bases; nucleotides outside the gene matches: 11. The CDR3 totals 15 residues. In germline, CDR1 is MNHEY, CDR2 SMNVEV (reference sequence). The CDR3 DNA reads as TGTGCCAGCAGACCCTACGGGGGGGGCCGTAATGAGCAGTTCTTC. This translates into CASRPYGGGRNEQFF.

This clone was recorded once. The V and J genes are TRBV10-3 and TRBJ2-1, with TRBD2 identical over 11 bases. V shed 4 bases, J shed 6 bases, and the junction held 11 bases outside the gene matches. Germline values: CDR1 ENHRY, CDR2 SYGVKD. This CDR3 is built from 17 residues. CDR3 protein: CAISAKLAGVSINEQFF. In nucleotides, the CDR3 is TGTGCCATCAGTGCCAAACTAGCGGGAGTTTCTATCAATGAGCAGTTCTTC.

The rearrangement uses TRBV9 and TRBJ2-6; TRBD2 might be the D (5 bases). Trimming stripped 0 bases from V and 0 bases from J, with 10 bases between. The length of the CDR3 is 17 residues. Germline V gene sequence: CDR1 SGDLS, CDR2 YYNGEE. For the CDR3, the DNA is TGTGCCAGCAGCGTAGGAATAGGGAGCTCTGGGGCCAACGTCCTGACTTTC. Translated, it gives CASSVGIGSSGANVLTF.

The chain carries TRBV7-6 and TRBJ2-7, with TRBD1 identical over 8 bases. The CDR3 runs to 14 residues. V was pared by 5 bases and J by 3 bases, with 6 bases of the junction left unmatched. CDR1 and CDR2 (germline): SGHVS, FNYEAQ. CDR3 loop: CASSTGTGVYEQYF. CDR3 coding DNA: TGTGCCAGCAGCACTGGGACAGGAGTCTACGAGCAGTACTTC.

This rearrangement joins TRBV28 to TRBJ2-1, with D hard to call. This CDR3 is built from 13 residues. CDR1 MDHEN and CDR2 SYDVKM come from the germline V gene. Deletions cut 6 bases from V and 2 bases from J, with 8 bases between. CDR3 DNA: TGTGCCAGCAGGGCACCCACCTACAATGAGCAGTTCTTC. This encodes CASRAPTYNEQFF.

The chain uses TRBV9 and TRBJ2-3; 10 positions agree with TRBD2. The CDR3 totals 14 residues. Trimming removed 4 bases from V and 5 bases from J; junction bases left unmatched: 4. Germline V CDR1 and CDR2: SGDLS, YYNGEE. This chain's CDR3 is CASSLGLAEDTQYF. The CDR3 DNA reads TGTGCCAGCAGCCTCGGACTAGCGGAAGATACGCAGTATTTT.

The rearrangement uses TRBV25-1 and TRBJ1-5, with D perhaps matching TRBD1 (5 bases). With 4 bases removed from V and 4 bases from J, the gap between germline ends came to 17 bases. This CDR3 is 16 amino acids long. CDR1 is MGHDK and CDR2 is SYGVNS in the germline V gene. In DNA form, the CDR3 reads TGTGCCAGCAGTGGGGGGGGGACTACCTGGAATCAGCCCCAGCATTTT. The encoded protein is CASSGGGTTWNQPQHF. Using reference TRBV25-1 and TRBJ1-5 for the parts outside the CDR3, the full variable domain is EADIYQTPRYLVIGTGKKITLECSQTMGHDKMYWYQQDPGMELHLIHYSYGVNSTEKGDLSSESTVSRIRTEHFPLTLESARPSHTSQYLCASSGGGTTWNQPQHFGDGTRLSIL.

The rearrangement links TRBV6-1 to TRBJ2-5, with D perhaps TRBD1 (5 bases). The CDR3 covers 14 residues. The germline CDR1 and CDR2 sequences are MNHNS and SASEGT. V was clipped by 6 bases and J by 5 bases, with 16 bases between them. In DNA form, the CDR3 reads TGTGCCAGCAGCCCCGGGCCTAGGGGCGAGACCCAGTACTTC. This translates into CASSPGPRGETQYF.

The V gene is TRBV28, the J gene TRBJ2-3, with 10 bases aligning to TRBD2. V lost 5 bases and J lost 4; bases outside the gene matches: 6. Germline loops: CDR1 MDHEN, CDR2 SYDVKM. The CDR3 consists of 15 residues. For the CDR3, the DNA is TGTGCCAGCAGTCCTAGCGGGAGAGGGTCAGATACGCAGTATTTT. Protein product: CASSPSGRGSDTQYF.

The chain links TRBV29-1 to TRBJ2-5; 10 positions match TRBD1. V shed 4 bases, J shed 4 bases, and the junction held 12 bases outside the gene matches. The germline gives CDR1 SQVTM, CDR2 ANQGSEA. The CDR3 spans 16 residues. The DNA of the CDR3 is TGCAGCGTTGCCGGGACAGGGGATACACCCCCAGAGACCCAGTACTTC. This gives the protein CSVAGTGDTPPETQYF.

V gene TRBV5-6 combines with J gene TRBJ1-6, with a weak D call TRBD1 (5 bases). Trimming shortened V by 6 bases and J by 4 bases, and 20 bases separated the two germline ends. The CDR3 extends over 17 amino acids. Germline loops: CDR1 SGHDT, CDR2 YYEEEE. The chain's CDR3 is CASNSLARVQYNSPLHF. In DNA, the CDR3 is TGTGCCAGCAACTCACTTGCCAGGGTTCAATATAATTCACCCCTCCACTTT.

The rearrangement joins TRBV6-5 to TRBJ2-7, with TRBD2 identical over 7 bases. CDR1 is MNHEY, CDR2 SVGAGI, per germline. CDR3 length: 15 amino acids. V was clipped by 6 bases and J by 0 bases; unmatched bases: 8. The CDR3 sequence: CASSRRGEASYEQYF. The CDR3 bases are TGTGCCAGCAGCCGACGGGGGGAGGCCTCCTACGAGCAGTACTTC.

V gene TRBV9 combines with J gene TRBJ2-5; 15 nucleotides agree with TRBD2. Losses at the gene ends were 3 bases for V and 0 bases for J; bases not matched to a gene: 6. The CDR3 sequence is 18 residues long. Germline lookup yields CDR1 SGDLS and CDR2 YYNGEE. CDR3 nucleotide sequence: TGTGCCAGCAGCGCCGGGACTAGCGGGGGGACGAACCAAGAGACCCAGTACTTC. Residues: CASSAGTSGGTNQETQYF.